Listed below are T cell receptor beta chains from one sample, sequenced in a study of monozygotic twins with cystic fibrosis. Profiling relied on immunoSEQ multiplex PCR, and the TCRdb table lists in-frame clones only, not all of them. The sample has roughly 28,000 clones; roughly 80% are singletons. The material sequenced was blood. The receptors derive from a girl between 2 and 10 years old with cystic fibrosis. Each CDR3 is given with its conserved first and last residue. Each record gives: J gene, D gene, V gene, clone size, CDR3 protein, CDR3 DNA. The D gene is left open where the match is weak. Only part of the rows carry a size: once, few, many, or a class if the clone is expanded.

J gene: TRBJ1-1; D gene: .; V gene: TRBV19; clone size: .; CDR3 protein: CASSITGTEAFF; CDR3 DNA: TGTGCCAGTAGTATAACAGGGACTGAAGCTTTCTTT
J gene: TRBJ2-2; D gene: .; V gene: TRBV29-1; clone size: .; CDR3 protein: CSVQGLGTGELFF; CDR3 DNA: TGCAGCGTGCAGGGTTTAGGTACCGGGGAGCTGTTTTTT
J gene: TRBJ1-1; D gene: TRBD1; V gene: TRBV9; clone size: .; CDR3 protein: CASRPLDRVGTEAFF; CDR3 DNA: TGTGCCAGCAGGCCACTGGACAGGGTTGGGACTGAAGCTTTCTTT
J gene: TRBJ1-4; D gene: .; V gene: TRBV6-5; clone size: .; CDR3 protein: CASSYSTGSAEKLFF; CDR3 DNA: TGTGCCAGCAGTTACTCGACAGGTTCAGCGGAAAAACTGTTTTTT
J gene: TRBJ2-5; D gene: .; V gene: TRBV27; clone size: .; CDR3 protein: CASSFTEQETQYF; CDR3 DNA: TGTGCCAGCAGTTTCACAGAACAAGAGACCCAGTACTTC
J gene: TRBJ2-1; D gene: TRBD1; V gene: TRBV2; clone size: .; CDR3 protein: CASSGRDRAGYRAVDEQFF; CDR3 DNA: TGTGCCAGCAGCGGAAGGGACAGGGCGGGCTACCGAGCGGTCGATGAGCAGTTCTTC
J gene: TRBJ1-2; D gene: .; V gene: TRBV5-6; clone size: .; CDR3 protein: CASSGDGKHYGYTF; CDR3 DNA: TGTGCCAGCAGCGGGGACGGAAAGCACTATGGCTACACCTTC
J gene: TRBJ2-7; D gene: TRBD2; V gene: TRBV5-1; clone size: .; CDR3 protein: CASSETSGNYEQYF; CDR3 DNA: TGCGCCAGCAGCGAAACTAGCGGGAACTACGAGCAGTACTTC
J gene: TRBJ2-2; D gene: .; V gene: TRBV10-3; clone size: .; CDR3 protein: CAIRGRDRSPGELFF; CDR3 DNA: TGTGCCATCAGGGGGCGGGACAGATCCCCCGGGGAGCTGTTTTTT
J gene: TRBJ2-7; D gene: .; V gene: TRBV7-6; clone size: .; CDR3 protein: CASSLGGIPSEQYF; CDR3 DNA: TGTGCCAGCAGCTTAGGCGGGATACCGTCCGAGCAGTACTTC
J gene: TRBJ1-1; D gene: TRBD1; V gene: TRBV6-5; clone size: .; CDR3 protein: CASSYSPTGGITEAFF; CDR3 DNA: TGTGCCAGCAGTTACAGCCCGACAGGGGGGATTACTGAAGCTTTCTTT
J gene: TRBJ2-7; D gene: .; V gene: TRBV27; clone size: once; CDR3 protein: CASSLSNSYEQYF; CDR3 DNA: TGTGCCAGCAGTTTAAGTAACTCCTACGAGCAGTACTTC
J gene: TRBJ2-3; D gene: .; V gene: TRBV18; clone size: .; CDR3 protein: CASSPTFRTPSTDTQYF; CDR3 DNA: TGTGCCAGCTCACCAACCTTCAGAACTCCTAGCACAGATACGCAGTATTTT
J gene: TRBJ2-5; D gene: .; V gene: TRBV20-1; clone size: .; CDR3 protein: CSALVRETQYF; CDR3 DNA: TGCAGTGCTCTAGTTAGGGAGACCCAGTACTTC
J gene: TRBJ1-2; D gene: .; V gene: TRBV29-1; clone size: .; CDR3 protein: CSVESNYGYTF; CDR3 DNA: TGCAGCGTTGAAAGCAACTATGGCTACACCTTC
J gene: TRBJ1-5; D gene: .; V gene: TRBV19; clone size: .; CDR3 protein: CASSTTQNQPQHF; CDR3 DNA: TGTGCCAGTAGTACGACACAGAACCAGCCCCAGCATTTT
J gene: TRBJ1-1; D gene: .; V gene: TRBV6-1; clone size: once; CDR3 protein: CASRSLMNTEAFF; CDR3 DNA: TGTGCCAGCAGATCCCTCATGAACACTGAAGCTTTCTTT
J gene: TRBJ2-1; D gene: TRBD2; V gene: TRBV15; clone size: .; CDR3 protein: CATSRDRGGSDRRYNEQFF; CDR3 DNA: TGTGCCACCAGCAGAGATAGAGGCGGGAGTGACCGTCGGTACAATGAGCAGTTCTTC
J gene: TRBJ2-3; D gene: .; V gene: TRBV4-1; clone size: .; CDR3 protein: CASSQAWGGTITDTQYF; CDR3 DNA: TGCGCCAGCAGCCAAGCTTGGGGTGGGACAATCACAGATACGCAGTATTTT
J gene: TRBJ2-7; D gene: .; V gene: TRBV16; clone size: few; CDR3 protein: CASSPGRLSSYEQYF; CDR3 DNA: TGTGCCAGCAGCCCAGGACGCCTGAGCTCCTACGAGCAGTACTTC
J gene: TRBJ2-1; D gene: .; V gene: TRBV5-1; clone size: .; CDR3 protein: CASSPSIYDSYNEQFF; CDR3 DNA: TGCGCCAGCAGCCCCAGCATCTATGACTCCTACAATGAGCAGTTCTTC
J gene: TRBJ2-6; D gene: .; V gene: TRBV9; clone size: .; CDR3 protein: CASSVRLMDRRESGANVLTF; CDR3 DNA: TGTGCCAGCAGCGTTAGGCTTATGGACCGACGTGAATCTGGTGCCAACGTCCTGACTTTC
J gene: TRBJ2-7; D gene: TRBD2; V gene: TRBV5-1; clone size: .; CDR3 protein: CASSSHLAGEYEQYF; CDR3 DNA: TGCGCCAGCAGCTCCCATCTAGCGGGAGAGTACGAGCAGTACTTC
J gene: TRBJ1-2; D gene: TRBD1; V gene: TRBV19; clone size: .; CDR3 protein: CASSIETGPYGYTF; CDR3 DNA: TGTGCCAGTAGTATCGAGACAGGGCCCTATGGCTACACCTTC
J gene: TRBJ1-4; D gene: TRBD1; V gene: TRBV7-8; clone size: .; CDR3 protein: CASSLALIGWVTGESNEKLFF; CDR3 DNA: TGTGCCAGCAGCTTAGCGCTAATAGGCTGGGTGACAGGGGAGAGTAATGAAAAACTGTTTTTT
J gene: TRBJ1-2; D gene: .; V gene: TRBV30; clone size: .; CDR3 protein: CASMSQIGRNYGYTF; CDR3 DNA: TGTGCCTCAATGTCTCAGATTGGGCGTAACTATGGCTACACCTTC
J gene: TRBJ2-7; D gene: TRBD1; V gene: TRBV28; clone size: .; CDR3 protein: CASRLAGGSYEQYF; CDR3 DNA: TGTGCCAGCAGGCTCGCAGGGGGATCCTACGAGCAGTACTTC